The rows below give T cell receptor beta chains drawn from one sample of a study of blood T cell repertoires in COVID-19. Repertoires were generated with immunoSEQ multiplex PCR, while TCRdb's copy carries only in-frame clones and drops some. The sample yields about 41,000 clones, roughly 83% seen once. Source material: peripheral blood. The origin of the receptors is a woman between 55 and 75 years old with acute or convalescent COVID-19. Each CDR3 is given with its conserved first and last residue. Fields, in order: clone size, J gene, CDR3 length, D gene, V gene, CDR3 protein, CDR3 DNA. The D gene is left open where the match is weak. Rows give clone size only sometimes, using once, few, many, or a class for an expanded clone.

>-|TRBJ2-1|17|-|TRBV3-1/TRBV3-2
CASSQDAGGASYNEQFF
TGTGCCAGCAGCCAAGATGCCGGGGGAGCATCCTACAATGAGCAGTTCTTC
>-|TRBJ2-2|15|-|TRBV6-4
CASRPQGGSTGELFF
TGTGCCAGCAGACCACAGGGGGGGAGCACCGGGGAGCTGTTTTTT
>-|TRBJ2-3|17|TRBD2|TRBV3-1/TRBV3-2
CASSQRRLAGGGDTQYF
TGTGCCAGCAGCCAACGTAGACTAGCGGGGGGGGGAGATACGCAGTATTTT
>-|TRBJ1-5|15|-|TRBV19
CASSIDPSSNQPQHF
TGTGCCAGTAGTATAGATCCATCCAGCAATCAGCCCCAGCATTTT
>-|TRBJ2-1|15|-|TRBV3-1/TRBV3-2
CASSQERGPYNEQFF
TGTGCCAGCAGCCAAGAGCGGGGGCCCTACAATGAGCAGTTCTTC
>-|TRBJ2-1|15|-|TRBV29-1
CSVVPWRTAEGEQFF
TGCAGCGTTGTCCCCTGGCGGACGGCAGAGGGTGAGCAGTTCTTC
>-|TRBJ1-5|15|TRBD1|TRBV19
CASSIQGAGNQPQHF
TGTGCCAGTAGTATACAGGGGGCGGGAAATCAGCCCCAGCATTTT
>-|TRBJ1-1|12|-|TRBV6-1
CASSEAEKKAFF
TGTGCCAGCAGTGAAGCTGAGAAGAAAGCTTTCTTT
>-|TRBJ2-3|15|-|TRBV1
CTSSREREGTDTQYF
TGCACCAGCAGCCGGGAGCGGGAGGGAACAGATACGCAGTATTTT
>-|TRBJ1-2|14|-|TRBV7-9
CASSYTGSDYGYTF
TGTGCCAGCAGCTATACAGGATCGGACTATGGCTACACCTTC
>-|TRBJ1-1|13|-|TRBV30
CAWVRQGNTEAFF
TGTGCCTGGGTGCGGCAGGGGAACACTGAAGCTTTCTTT
>-|TRBJ1-2|16|TRBD1|TRBV11-2
CASSLVVSDRGLGYTF
TGTGCCAGCAGCTTAGTGGTCTCGGACAGGGGGCTCGGCTACACCTTC
>-|TRBJ1-1|14|-|TRBV5-1
CASTQAPSNTEAFF
TGCGCCAGCACCCAGGCACCTTCGAACACTGAAGCTTTCTTT
>-|TRBJ1-4|15|TRBD1|TRBV7-2
CASSLGRQGWEKLFF
TGTGCCAGCAGCTTAGGTCGACAGGGTTGGGAAAAACTGTTTTTT
>-|TRBJ2-1|15|-|TRBV2
CASSGAGRSYNEQFF
TGTGCCAGCAGTGGGGCGGGACGGTCCTACAATGAGCAGTTCTTC
>-|TRBJ1-6|15|TRBD1|TRBV27
CASSSTGLGISPLHF
TGTGCCAGCAGTTCGACAGGGCTGGGAATTTCACCCCTCCACTTT
>once|TRBJ1-2|13|-|TRBV25-1
CASSQILAGGYTF
TGTGCCAGCAGTCAAATACTTGCGGGGGGCTACACCTTC
>-|TRBJ2-1|11|-|TRBV20-1
CSARPLAEQFF
TGCAGTGCTAGACCCCTCGCGGAGCAGTTCTTC
>-|TRBJ2-1|14|TRBD1|TRBV6-5
CASSPGQGANEQFF
TGTGCCAGCAGCCCCGGACAGGGGGCGAATGAGCAGTTCTTC
>few|TRBJ1-5|15|TRBD1|TRBV6-1
CASSDSGTGRQPQHF
TGTGCCAGCAGTGATTCGGGGACAGGGCGTCAGCCCCAGCATTTT
>once|TRBJ1-4|15|TRBD1|TRBV6-5
CASSPQTGFNEKLFF
TGTGCCAGCAGTCCGCAGACAGGGTTTAATGAAAAACTGTTTTTT
>-|TRBJ1-1|13|TRBD1|TRBV19
CASRNDRGTEAFF
TGTGCCAGTAGAAACGACAGGGGCACTGAAGCTTTCTTT
>-|TRBJ2-7|14|TRBD1|TRBV11-2
CASSSTGAAYEQYF
TGTGCCAGCAGCTCGACAGGGGCGGCCTACGAGCAGTACTTC
>-|TRBJ1-5|19|-|TRBV9
CASSVEGWAGAIRNQPQHF
TGTGCCAGCAGCGTAGAGGGATGGGCAGGGGCAATTCGCAATCAGCCCCAGCATTTT
>-|TRBJ2-1|15|TRBD2|TRBV2
CASTPGLAGRNEQFF
TGTGCCAGCACCCCCGGACTAGCGGGCCGGAATGAGCAGTTCTTC
>-|TRBJ1-5|13|TRBD1|TRBV29-1
CSVVQGYNQPQHF
TGCAGCGTTGTACAGGGGTACAATCAGCCCCAGCATTTT
>-|TRBJ1-2|15|TRBD1|TRBV27
CASTTKGTGGYGYTF
TGTGCCAGCACTACAAAAGGGACAGGGGGCTATGGCTACACCTTC
>-|TRBJ2-6|17|-|TRBV19
CASSVLTGYSGANVLTF
TGTGCCAGTAGTGTACTCACAGGGTACTCTGGGGCCAACGTCCTGACTTTC
>-|TRBJ2-5|15|-|TRBV5-1
CASSFTGYSQETQYF
TGCGCCAGCAGCTTCACAGGGTACTCACAAGAGACCCAGTACTTC
>-|TRBJ1-2|13|-|TRBV3-1/TRBV3-2
CASRIGAGYGYTF
TGTGCCAGCAGAATAGGGGCCGGCTATGGCTACACCTTC
>-|TRBJ2-2|16|-|TRBV5-1
CASSQLTGANTGELFF
TGCGCCAGCAGCCAACTGACAGGAGCGAACACCGGGGAGCTGTTTTTT
>-|TRBJ1-1|13|-|TRBV15
CATSVRHNTEAFF
TGTGCCACCAGCGTCAGACATAACACTGAAGCTTTCTTT